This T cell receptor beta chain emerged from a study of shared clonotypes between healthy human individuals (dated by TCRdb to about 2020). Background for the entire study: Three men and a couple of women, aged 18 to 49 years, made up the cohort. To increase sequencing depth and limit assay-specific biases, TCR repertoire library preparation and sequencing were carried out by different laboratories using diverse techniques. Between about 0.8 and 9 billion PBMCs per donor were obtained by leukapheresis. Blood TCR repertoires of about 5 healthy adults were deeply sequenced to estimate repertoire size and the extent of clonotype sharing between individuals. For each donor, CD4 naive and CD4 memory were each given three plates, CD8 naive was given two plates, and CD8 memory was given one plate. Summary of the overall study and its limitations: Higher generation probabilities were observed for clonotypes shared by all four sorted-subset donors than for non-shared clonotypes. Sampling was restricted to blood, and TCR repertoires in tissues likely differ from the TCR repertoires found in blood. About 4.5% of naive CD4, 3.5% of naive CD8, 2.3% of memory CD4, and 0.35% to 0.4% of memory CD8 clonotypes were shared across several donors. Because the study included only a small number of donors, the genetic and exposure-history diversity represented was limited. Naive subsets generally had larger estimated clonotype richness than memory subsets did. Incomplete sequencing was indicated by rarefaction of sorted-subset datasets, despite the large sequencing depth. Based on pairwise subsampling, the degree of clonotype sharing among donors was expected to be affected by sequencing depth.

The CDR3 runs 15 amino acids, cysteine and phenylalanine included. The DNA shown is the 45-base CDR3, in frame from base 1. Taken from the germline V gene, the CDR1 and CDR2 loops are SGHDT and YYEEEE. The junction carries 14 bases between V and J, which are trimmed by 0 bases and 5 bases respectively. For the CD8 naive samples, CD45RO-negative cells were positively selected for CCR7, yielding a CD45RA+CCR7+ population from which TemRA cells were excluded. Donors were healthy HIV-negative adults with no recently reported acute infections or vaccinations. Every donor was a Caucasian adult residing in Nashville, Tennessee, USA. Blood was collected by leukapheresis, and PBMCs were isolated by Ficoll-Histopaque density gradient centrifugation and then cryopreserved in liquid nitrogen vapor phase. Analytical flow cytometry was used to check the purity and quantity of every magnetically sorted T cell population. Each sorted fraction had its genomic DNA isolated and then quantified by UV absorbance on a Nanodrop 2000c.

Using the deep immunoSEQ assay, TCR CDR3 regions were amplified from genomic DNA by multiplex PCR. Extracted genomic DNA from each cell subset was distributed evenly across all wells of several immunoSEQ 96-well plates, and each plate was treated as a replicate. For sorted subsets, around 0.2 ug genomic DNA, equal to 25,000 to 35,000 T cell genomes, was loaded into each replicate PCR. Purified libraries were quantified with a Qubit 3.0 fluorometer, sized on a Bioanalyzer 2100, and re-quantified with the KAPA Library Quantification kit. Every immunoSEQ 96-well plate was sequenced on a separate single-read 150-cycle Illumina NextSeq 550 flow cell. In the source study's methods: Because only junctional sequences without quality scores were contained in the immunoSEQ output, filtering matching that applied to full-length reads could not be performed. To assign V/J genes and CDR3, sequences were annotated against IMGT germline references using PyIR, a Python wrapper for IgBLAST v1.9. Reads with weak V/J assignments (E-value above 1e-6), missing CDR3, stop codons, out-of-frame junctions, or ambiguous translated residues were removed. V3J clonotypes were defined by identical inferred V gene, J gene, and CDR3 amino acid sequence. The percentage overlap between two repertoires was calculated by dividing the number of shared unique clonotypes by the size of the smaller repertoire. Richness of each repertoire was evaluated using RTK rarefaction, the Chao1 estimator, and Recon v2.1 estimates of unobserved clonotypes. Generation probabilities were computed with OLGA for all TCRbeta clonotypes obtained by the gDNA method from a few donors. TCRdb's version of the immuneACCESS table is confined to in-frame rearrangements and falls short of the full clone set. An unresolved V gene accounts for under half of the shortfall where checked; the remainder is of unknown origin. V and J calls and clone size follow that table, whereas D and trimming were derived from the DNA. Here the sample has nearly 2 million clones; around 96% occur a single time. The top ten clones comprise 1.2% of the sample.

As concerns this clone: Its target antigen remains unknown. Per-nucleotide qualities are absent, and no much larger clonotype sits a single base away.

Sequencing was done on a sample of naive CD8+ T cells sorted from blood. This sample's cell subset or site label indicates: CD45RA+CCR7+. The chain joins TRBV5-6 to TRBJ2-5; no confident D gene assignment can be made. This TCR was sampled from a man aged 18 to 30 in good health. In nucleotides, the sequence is TGTGCCAGCAGCTTGGAGGGCACGGAAGCGGAGACCCAGTACTTC. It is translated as CASSLEGTEAETQYF.